The present T cell receptor beta chain was sequenced within a study of T cell repertoires in cytomegalovirus infection. Study-level background: From public TCR beta signatures came an indication of both CMV infection and matching HLA type. Study findings and constraints: The cumulative frequency of public TCR beta families distinguished individuals who carried CMV together with the relevant HLA. Dominating the ex vivo response were TCR beta clonotypes that were CMV-specific and HLA-C-restricted.

A word on this clonotype: Its antigen remains unknown.

TCRdb re-derived calls from the reads in MiXCR, one entry per CDR3 protein. Of about 60,000 distinct CDR3 sequences detected, around 33% appear once; the ten largest clones hold 55% to 75%. The TCR originated in a human donor in good health (CMV status not recorded). Some clones in this sample may be carry-over from other donors' samples. The sequenced sample was PBMCs, sequenced either directly or after in vitro stimulation (not recorded which).

The CDR3 DNA reads as TGTGCCATCAGTGAGTCGATACGGAGGGGGTCTAGCACAGATACGCAGTATTTT. It codes for CAISESIRRGSSTDTQYF. V gene TRBV10-3 combines with J gene TRBJ2-3, with D possibly called TRBD1 or TRBD2 (6 bases each). This CDR3 spans 18 amino acids. V was trimmed by 0 bases and J by 0 bases, leaving 16 bases between them. Germline CDR1 ENHRY, CDR2 SYGVKD.